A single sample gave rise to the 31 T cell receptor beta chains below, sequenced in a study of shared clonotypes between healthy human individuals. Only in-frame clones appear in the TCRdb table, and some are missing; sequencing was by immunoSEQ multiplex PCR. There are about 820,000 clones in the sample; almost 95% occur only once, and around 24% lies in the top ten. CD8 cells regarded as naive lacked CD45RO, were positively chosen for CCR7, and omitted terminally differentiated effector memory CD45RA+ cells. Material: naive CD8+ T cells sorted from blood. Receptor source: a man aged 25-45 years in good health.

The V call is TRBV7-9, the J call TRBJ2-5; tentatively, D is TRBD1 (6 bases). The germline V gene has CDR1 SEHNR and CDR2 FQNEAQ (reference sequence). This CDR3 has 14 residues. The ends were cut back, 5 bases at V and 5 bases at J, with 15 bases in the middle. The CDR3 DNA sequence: TGTGCCAGCAGCCCGTACAGGGCCGAGGAGACCCAGTACTTC. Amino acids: CASSPYRAEETQYF.

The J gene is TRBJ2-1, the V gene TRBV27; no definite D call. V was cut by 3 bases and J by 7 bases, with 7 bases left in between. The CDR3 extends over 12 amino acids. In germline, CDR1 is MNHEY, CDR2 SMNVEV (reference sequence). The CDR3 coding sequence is TGTGCCAGCAGTTTTTATGGTAATGAGCAGTTCTTC. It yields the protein CASSFYGNEQFF.

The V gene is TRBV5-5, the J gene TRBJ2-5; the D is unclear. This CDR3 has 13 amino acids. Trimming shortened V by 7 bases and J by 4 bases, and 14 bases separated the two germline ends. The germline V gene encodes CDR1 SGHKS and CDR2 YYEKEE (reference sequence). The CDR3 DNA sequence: TGTGCCAGCGAATTGTTACGAGGAGAGACCCAGTACTTC. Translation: CASELLRGETQYF.

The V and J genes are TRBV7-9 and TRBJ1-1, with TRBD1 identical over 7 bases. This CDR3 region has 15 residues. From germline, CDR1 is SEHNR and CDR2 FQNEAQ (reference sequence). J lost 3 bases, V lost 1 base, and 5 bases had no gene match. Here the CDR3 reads CASSLGDSRDTEAFF. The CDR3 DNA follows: TGTGCCAGCAGCTTAGGGGACAGCCGGGACACTGAAGCTTTCTTT.

CDR3 sequence: CASSRILAGDLYINEQFF. Written as DNA, the CDR3 is TGCGCCAGCAGCCGGATTCTAGCGGGAGACCTCTACATCAATGAGCAGTTCTTC. The chain combines TRBV4-1 with TRBJ2-1, with 10 bases identical to TRBD2. Trimming took 4 bases from V and 6 from J; bases not matched to a gene: 15. Germline V gives CDR1 MGHRA, CDR2 YSYEKL. This CDR3 contains 18 residues.

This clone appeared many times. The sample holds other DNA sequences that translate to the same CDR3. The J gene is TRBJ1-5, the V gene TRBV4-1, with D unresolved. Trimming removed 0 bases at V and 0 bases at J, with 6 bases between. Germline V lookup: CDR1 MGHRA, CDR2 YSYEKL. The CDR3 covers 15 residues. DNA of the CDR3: TGCGCCAGCAGCCAAGATCAAGGTAGCAATCAGCCCCAGCATTTT. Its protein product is CASSQDQGSNQPQHF.

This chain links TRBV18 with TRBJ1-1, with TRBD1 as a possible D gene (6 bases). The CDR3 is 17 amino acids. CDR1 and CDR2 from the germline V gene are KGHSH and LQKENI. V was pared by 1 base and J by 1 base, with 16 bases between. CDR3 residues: CASSPRPGEDQNTEAFF. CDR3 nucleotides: TGTGCCAGCTCACCACGCCCAGGGGAGGACCAGAACACTGAAGCTTTCTTT.

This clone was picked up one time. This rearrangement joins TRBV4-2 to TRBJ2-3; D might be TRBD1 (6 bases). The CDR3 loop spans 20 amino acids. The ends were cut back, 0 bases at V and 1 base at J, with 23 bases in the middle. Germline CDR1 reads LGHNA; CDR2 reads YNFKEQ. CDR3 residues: CASSQDPKGVAAIGTDTQYF. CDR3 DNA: TGTGCCAGCAGCCAAGATCCTAAGGGGGTTGCTGCTATTGGCACAGATACGCAGTATTTT.

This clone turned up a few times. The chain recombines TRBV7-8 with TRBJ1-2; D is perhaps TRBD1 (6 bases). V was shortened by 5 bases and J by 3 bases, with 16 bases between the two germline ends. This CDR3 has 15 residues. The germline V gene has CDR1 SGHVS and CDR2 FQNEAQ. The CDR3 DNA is TGTGCCAGCAGCCTACTCGAGGGGGTGGACTATGGCTACACCTTC. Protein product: CASSLLEGVDYGYTF.

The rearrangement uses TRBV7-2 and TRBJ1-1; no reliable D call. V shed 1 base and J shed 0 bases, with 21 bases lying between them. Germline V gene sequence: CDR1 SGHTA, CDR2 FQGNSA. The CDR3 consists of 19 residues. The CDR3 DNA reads TGTGCCAGCAGCTTAGTTTGGGGAGGTCCGAAACTCATGAACACTGAAGCTTTCTTT. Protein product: CASSLVWGGPKLMNTEAFF. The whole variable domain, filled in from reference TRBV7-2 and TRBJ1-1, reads GAGVSQSPSNKVTEKGKDVELRCDPISGHTALYWYRQSLGQGLEFLIYFQGNSAPDKSGLPSDRFSAERTGGSVSTLTIQRTQQEDSAVYLCASSLVWGGPKLMNTEAFFGQGTRLTVV.

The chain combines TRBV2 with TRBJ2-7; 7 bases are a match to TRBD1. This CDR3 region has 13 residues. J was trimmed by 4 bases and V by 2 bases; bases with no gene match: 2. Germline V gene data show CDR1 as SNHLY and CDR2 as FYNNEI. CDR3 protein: CASSEYRGYEQYF. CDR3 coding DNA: TGTGCCAGCAGTGAATACAGGGGATACGAGCAGTACTTC. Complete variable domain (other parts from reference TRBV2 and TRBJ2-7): EPEVTQTPSHQVTQMGQEVILRCVPISNHLYFYWYRQILGQKVEFLVSFYNNEISEKSEIFDDQFSVERPDGSNFTLKIRSTKLEDSAMYFCASSEYRGYEQYFGPGTRLTVT.

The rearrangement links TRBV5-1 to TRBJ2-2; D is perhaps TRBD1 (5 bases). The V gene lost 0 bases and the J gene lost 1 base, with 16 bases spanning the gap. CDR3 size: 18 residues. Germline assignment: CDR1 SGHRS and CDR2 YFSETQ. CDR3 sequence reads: CASSLGFLGPVNTGELFF. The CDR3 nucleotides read TGCGCCAGCAGCTTGGGCTTTTTGGGGCCCGTGAACACCGGGGAGCTGTTTTTT.

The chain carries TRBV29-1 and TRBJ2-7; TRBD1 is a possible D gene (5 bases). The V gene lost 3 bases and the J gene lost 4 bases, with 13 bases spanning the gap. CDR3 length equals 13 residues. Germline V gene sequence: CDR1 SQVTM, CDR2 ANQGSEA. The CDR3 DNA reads TGCAGCGTTGAGTCTCCAGGGTTGTACGAGCAGTACTTC. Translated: CSVESPGLYEQYF.

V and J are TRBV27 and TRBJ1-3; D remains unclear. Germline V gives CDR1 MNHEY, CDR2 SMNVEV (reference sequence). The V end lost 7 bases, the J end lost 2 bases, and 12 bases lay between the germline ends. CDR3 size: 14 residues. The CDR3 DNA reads TGTGCCAGCACCCATCTCGGGGCTGGAAACACCATATATTTT. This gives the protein CASTHLGAGNTIYF.

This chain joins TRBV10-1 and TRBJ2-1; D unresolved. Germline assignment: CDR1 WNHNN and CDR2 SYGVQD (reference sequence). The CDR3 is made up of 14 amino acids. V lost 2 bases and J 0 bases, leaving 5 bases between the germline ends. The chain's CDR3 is CASSETDSYNEQFF. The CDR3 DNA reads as TGCGCCAGCAGTGAGACGGACTCCTACAATGAGCAGTTCTTC.

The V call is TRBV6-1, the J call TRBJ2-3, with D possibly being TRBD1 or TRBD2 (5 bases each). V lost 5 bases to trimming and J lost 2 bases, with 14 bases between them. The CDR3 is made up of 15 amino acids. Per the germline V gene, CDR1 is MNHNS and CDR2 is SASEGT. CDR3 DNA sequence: TGTGCCAGCAGTCTAATTAGGGGACCCACAGATACGCAGTATTTT. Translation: CASSLIRGPTDTQYF.

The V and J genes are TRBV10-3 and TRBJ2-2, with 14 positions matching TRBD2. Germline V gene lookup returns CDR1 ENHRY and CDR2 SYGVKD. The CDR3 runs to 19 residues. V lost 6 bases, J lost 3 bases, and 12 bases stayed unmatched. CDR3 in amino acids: CAISYPGTSGSRDTGELFF. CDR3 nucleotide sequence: TGTGCCATCAGCTACCCCGGGACTAGCGGGAGTAGGGACACCGGGGAGCTGTTTTTT.

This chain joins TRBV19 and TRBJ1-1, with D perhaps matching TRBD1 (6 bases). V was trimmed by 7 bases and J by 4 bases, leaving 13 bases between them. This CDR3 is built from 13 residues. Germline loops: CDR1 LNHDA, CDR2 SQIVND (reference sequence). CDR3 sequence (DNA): TGTGCCAGTAAGGCGGGGGCATTCACTGAAGCTTTCTTT. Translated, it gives CASKAGAFTEAFF.

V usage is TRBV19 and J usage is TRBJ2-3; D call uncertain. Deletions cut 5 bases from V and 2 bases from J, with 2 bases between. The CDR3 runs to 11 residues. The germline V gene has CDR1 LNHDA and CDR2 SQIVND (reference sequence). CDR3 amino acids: CASSYTDTQYF. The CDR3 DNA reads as TGTGCCAGTAGTTACACAGATACGCAGTATTTT.

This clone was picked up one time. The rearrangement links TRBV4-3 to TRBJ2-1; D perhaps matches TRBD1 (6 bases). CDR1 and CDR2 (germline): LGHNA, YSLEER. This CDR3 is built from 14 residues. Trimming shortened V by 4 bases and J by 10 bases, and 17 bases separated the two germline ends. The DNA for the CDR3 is TGCGCCAGCAGCCCCTCCCCAGGGGTCGAAGAGCAGTTCTTC. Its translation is CASSPSPGVEEQFF.

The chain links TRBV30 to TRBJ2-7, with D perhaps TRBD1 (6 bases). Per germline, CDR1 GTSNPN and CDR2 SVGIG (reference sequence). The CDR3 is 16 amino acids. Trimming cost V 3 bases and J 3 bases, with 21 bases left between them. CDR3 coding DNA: TGTGCCTGGAGCCCGGGGCCGGGACACTTCAGCTACGAGCAGTACTTC. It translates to CAWSPGPGHFSYEQYF.

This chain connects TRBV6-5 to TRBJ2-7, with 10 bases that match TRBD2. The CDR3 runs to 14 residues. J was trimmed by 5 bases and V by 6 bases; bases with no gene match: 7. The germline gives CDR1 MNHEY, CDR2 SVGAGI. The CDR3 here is CASRVAGGSHEQYF. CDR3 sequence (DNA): TGTGCCAGCAGGGTAGCGGGAGGATCCCACGAGCAGTACTTC.

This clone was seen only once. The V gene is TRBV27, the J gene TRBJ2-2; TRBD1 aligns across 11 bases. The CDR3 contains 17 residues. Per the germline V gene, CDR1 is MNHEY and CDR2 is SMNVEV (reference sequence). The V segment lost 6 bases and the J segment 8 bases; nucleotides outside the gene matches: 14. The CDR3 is CASSLLRTGGALGELFF. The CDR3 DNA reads TGTGCCAGCAGCCTGCTTAGGACAGGGGGCGCGTTGGGGGAGCTGTTTTTT.

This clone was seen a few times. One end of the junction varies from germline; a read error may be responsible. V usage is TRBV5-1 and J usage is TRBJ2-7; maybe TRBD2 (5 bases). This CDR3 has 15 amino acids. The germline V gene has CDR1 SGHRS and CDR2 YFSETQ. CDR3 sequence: CASSLGTGITYEEYF. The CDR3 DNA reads TGCGCCAGCAGCTTGGGGACCGGGATAACCTACGAGGAGTACTTC.

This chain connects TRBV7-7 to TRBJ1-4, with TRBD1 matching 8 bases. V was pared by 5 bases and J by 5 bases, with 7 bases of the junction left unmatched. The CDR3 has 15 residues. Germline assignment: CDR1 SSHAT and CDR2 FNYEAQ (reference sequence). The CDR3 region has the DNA TGTGCCAGCAGCCCAACGACAGGGGCAAATGAAAAACTGTTTTTT. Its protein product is CASSPTTGANEKLFF.

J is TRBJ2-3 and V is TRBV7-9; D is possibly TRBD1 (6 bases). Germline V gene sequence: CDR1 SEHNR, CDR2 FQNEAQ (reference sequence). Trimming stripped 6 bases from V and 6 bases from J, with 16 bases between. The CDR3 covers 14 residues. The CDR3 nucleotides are TGTGCCAGCAGGCAGGGGACCCTTTCGGATACGCAGTATTTT. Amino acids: CASRQGTLSDTQYF.

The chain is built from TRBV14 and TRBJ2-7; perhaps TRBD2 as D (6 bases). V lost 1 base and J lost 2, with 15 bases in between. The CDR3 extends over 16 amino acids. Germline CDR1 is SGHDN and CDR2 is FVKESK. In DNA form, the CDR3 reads TGTGCCAGCAGCCAAGGTAGCGGACGTACCACCTACGAGCAGTACTTC. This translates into CASSQGSGRTTYEQYF.

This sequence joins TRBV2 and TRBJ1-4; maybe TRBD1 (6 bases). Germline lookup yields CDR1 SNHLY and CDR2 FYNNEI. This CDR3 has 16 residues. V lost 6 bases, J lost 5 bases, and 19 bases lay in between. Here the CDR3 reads CASSGGQGGTNEKLFF. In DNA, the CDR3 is TGTGCCAGCAGCGGGGGGCAGGGAGGAACGAATGAAAAACTGTTTTTT. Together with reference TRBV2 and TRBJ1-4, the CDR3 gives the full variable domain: EPEVTQTPSHQVTQMGQEVILRCVPISNHLYFYWYRQILGQKVEFLVSFYNNEISEKSEIFDDQFSVERPDGSNFTLKIRSTKLEDSAMYFCASSGGQGGTNEKLFFGSGTQLSVL.

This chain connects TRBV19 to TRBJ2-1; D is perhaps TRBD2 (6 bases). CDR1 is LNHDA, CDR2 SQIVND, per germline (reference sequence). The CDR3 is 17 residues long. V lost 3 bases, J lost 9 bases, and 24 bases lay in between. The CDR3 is CASSILGAGRVIGEQFF. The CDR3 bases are TGTGCCAGTAGTATCTTGGGCGCGGGACGGGTTATCGGTGAGCAGTTCTTC.

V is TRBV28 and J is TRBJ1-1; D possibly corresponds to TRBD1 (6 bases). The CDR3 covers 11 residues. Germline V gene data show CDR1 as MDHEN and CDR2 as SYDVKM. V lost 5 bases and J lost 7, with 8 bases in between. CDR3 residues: CASSTGIEAFF. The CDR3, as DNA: TGTGCCAGCAGTACAGGGATTGAAGCTTTCTTT.

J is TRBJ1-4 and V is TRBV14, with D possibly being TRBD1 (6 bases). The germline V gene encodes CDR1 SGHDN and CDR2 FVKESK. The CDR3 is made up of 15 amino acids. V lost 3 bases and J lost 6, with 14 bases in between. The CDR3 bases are TGTGCCAGCAGCCATTATCAGGGGCTAGATGAAAAACTGTTTTTT. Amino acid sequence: CASSHYQGLDEKLFF. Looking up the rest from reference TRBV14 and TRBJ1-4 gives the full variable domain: EAGVTQFPSHSVIEKGQTVTLRCDPISGHDNLYWYRRVMGKEIKFLLHFVKESKQDESGMPNNRFLAERTGGTYSTLKVQPAELEDSGVYFCASSHYQGLDEKLFFGSGTQLSVL.